This entry features one TCR beta chain sequence. Germline CDR1 is SGHRS and CDR2 is YFSETQ. This CDR3 has 14 amino acids. V was trimmed by 0 bases and J by 5 bases, leaving 11 bases between them. Each CDR3 protein is one row after TCRdb ran MiXCR on the reads. The profile shows roughly 760,000 distinct CDR3 sequences, about a third of them singletons. This record belongs to a study of T cell repertoires in cytomegalovirus infection. Study in general: An indication of both CMV infection and matching HLA type came from public TCR beta signatures.

The chain recombines TRBV5-1 with TRBJ2-5; D is uncertain. The source is a human donor in good health (CMV status not recorded). Some clones in this sample may be carry-over from other donors' samples. What was sequenced was PBMCs. CDR3 loop: CASSLAAAEETQYF. CDR3 nucleotide sequence: TGCGCCAGCAGCTTGGCCGCGGCTGAGGAGACCCAGTACTTC.